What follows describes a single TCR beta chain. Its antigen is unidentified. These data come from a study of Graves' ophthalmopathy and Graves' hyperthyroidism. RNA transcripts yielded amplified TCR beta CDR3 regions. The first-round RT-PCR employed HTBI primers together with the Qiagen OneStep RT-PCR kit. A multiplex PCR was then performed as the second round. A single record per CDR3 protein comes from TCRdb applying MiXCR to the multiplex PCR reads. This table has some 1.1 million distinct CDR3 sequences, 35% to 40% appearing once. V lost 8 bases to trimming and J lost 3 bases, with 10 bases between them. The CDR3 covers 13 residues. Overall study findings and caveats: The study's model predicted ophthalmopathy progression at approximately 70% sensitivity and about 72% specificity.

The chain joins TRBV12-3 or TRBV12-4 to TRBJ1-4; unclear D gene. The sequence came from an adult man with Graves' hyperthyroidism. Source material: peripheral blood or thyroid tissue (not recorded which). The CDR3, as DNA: TGTGCCAGCTCCCCTGCTTCTAATGAAAAACTGTTTTTT. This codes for CASSPASNEKLFF.